This record covers a single TCR beta chain. This CDR3 is built from 14 residues. From germline, CDR1 is LNHNV and CDR2 YYDKDF (reference sequence). The V and J ends lost 1 base and 8 bases, in that order; junction bases with no gene match: 7. Each TRB amplification used roughly 230-550 ng of genomic DNA from blood. Multiplex PCR with BIOMED2 TRB-A/B primer pools amplified TRB rearrangements. TCRdb ran MiXCR on the multiplex PCR reads and lists one entry per CDR3 protein. The table has tens of thousands of distinct CDR3 sequences, just under 30% seen once; the top ten hold roughly 2.8%. These data are taken from a study of T and B cells in COVID-19 patients.

The receptor's source is a human donor who had recovered from COVID-19. V and J are TRBV15 and TRBJ1-2; 7 nucleotides line up with TRBD1. Sequenced material: blood. This CDR3 reads CATSRGGQSGGYTF. As DNA, the CDR3 is TGTGCCACCAGCAGAGGGGGACAGTCGGGGGGCTACACCTTC. The whole variable domain, remainder taken from reference TRBV15 and TRBJ1-2, is DAMVIQNPRYQVTQFGKPVTLSCSQTLNHNVMYWYQQKSSQAPKLLFHYYDKDFNNEADTPDNFQSRRPNTSFCFLDIRSPGLGDTAMYLCATSRGGQSGGYTFGSGTRLTVV.